This T cell receptor beta chain was found in a study of OX40 agonist ivuxolimab in advanced cancers. Overall study: Dose-escalation patients had hepatocellular carcinoma, melanoma, renal cell or head and neck cancer. Prior anti-PD-1, anti-PD-L1 or anti-CTLA-4 therapy was allowed; around 43% had some. Averaging roughly 60 years in age, with a range of about 20 to 90, the cohort was approximately 87% male.

Regarding the study as a whole: Patients with a partial response at 0.1-3.0 mg/kg had among the lowest clonal expansion.

The CDR3 contains 16 residues. Germline CDR1 MDHEN, CDR2 SYDVKM. V was trimmed by 3 bases and J by 0 bases, leaving 12 bases between them. As concerns this clone: Its antigen is still unknown.

Profiling relied on immunoSEQ multiplex PCR, and the TCRdb table lists in-frame clones only, not all of them. The repertoire holds tens of thousands of clones, with approximately 92% as singletons. The clonotype originates from an adult with an advanced solid tumor such as melanoma, head and neck, liver or kidney cancer. The chain is built from TRBV28 and TRBJ2-1; D gene ambiguous. The sequencing here drew on CD4+ or CD8+ T cells sorted from blood, taken in a trial of the OX40 agonist ivuxolimab. CDR3 amino acids: CASSLTGATSYNEQFF. CDR3 bases: TGTGCCAGCAGTTTGACTGGAGCGACCTCCTACAATGAGCAGTTCTTC.